One and the same sample provided the 21 T cell receptor beta chains below, sequenced in a study of Ad26.COV2.S vaccination and SARS-CoV-2 variants. The assay was immunoSEQ multiplex PCR, and TCRdb's table has in-frame clones only and misses some. The profile shows about 480,000 clones, 70% to 90% of them singletons. Treatment meaning: 15 to 20 received Ad26.COV2.S at low or high dose, single or two shots; roughly 5 received placebo; per-sample allocation not given. Sampling occurred on day 63 after the first vaccine or placebo injection. The starting material was peripheral blood, obtained in a trial of Ad26.COV2.S vaccine versus placebo. These receptors came from a person aged 18-60 years who received the Ad26.COV2.S COVID-19 vaccine or a placebo.

This chain uses TRBV30 with TRBJ2-7; 7 bases line up with TRBD2. The CDR3 extends over 13 amino acids. Germline-derived CDR1 and CDR2 are GTSNPN and SVGIG (reference sequence). V was pared by 5 bases and J by 2 bases, with 6 bases of the junction left unmatched. CDR3 sequence (DNA): TGTGCCTGGGATAGCGGGCCCGCCTACGAGCAGTACTTC. Translation gives CAWDSGPAYEQYF.

The chain links TRBV5-1 to TRBJ2-7; 9 nucleotides line up with TRBD2. V lost 1 base and J lost 2; bases outside the gene matches: 16. This CDR3 is 19 amino acids long. The germline V gene encodes CDR1 SGHRS and CDR2 YFSETQ. For the CDR3, the DNA is TGCGCCAGCAGCTTGACCCGAAGCATAGCGGGAGTTCGCCCCTACGAGCAGTACTTC. Protein product: CASSLTRSIAGVRPYEQYF.

This chain uses TRBV4-1 with TRBJ1-2, with D unresolved. Germline V CDR1 and CDR2: MGHRA, YSYEKL. The CDR3 consists of 12 residues. Trimming took 5 bases from V and 1 from J, leaving 5 bases between them. DNA for the CDR3: TGCGCCAGCAGCGGGTATAACTATGGCTACACCTTC. This codes for CASSGYNYGYTF.

The sample holds one count of this clone. J is TRBJ1-1 and V is TRBV3-1 (or the pseudogene TRBV3-2); the match to TRBD1 covers 8 bases. Trimming cost V 0 bases and J 2 bases; bases outside gene matches: 14. This CDR3 is built from 19 residues. Germline CDR1 and CDR2: LGHDT and YNNKEL (reference sequence). CDR3 bases: TGTGCCAGCAGCCAAGATCGAGCGGACAGGGAGGAGGGTAACACTGAAGCTTTCTTT. This sequence encodes CASSQDRADREEGNTEAFF.

This chain uses TRBV28 with TRBJ1-4; the D gene is possibly TRBD1 (5 bases). The germline V gene has CDR1 MDHEN and CDR2 SYDVKM. The CDR3 sequence is 16 residues long. V was pared by 5 bases and J by 0 bases, with 13 bases between. In DNA, the CDR3 is TGTGCCAGCAGTCTCCGGACACAGGCAACTAATGAAAAACTGTTTTTT. The encoded protein is CASSLRTQATNEKLFF.

The J gene is TRBJ2-5, the V gene TRBV29-1, with D possibly matching TRBD2 (6 bases). Between the trimmed V and J ends, which lost 3 bases and 5 bases, there was a span of 10 bases. CDR1 SQVTM and CDR2 ANQGSEA come from the germline V gene. This CDR3 has 12 amino acids. The CDR3 DNA sequence: TGCAGCGTTGATGTCGGGGGTGAGACCCAGTACTTC. This sequence encodes CSVDVGGETQYF.

The chain has TRBV19 and TRBJ2-1; D may be TRBD2 (6 bases). Germline CDR1 and CDR2: LNHDA and SQIVND (reference sequence). V dropped 4 bases and J dropped 8 bases, with 18 bases sitting between them. The CDR3 loop spans 15 amino acids. CDR3 sequence (DNA): TGTGCCAGTAGTAGCCGGGGAGGAGGTGCAGATGAGCAGTTCTTC. Protein product: CASSSRGGGADEQFF.

This clone was detected only a few times. The chain couples TRBV5-4 to TRBJ1-1; D not certain. V was pared by 4 bases and J by 0 bases, with 7 bases between. Germline lookup yields CDR1 SGHNT and CDR2 YYREEE (reference sequence). The CDR3 contains 13 residues. The DNA of the CDR3 is TGTGCCAGCAGCCCAGACATGAACACTGAAGCTTTCTTT. Translation gives CASSPDMNTEAFF.

CDR3 loop: CASSPLRQVLNTEAFF. In DNA form, the CDR3 reads TGTGCCAGCAGTCCACTGAGACAGGTTTTGAACACTGAAGCTTTCTTT. The genes are TRBV6-6 and TRBJ1-1, with D possibly matching TRBD1 (6 bases). Germline assignment: CDR1 MNHNY and CDR2 SVGAGI (reference sequence). V was shortened by 5 bases and J by 0 bases, with 16 bases between the two germline ends. There are 16 residues in the CDR3.

The gene calls are TRBV27 and TRBJ1-2; 7 nucleotides align to TRBD1. Trimming at V came to 3 bases and at J to 7 bases, leaving 5 bases not matched to a gene. The CDR3 spans 13 residues. The germline V gene encodes CDR1 MNHEY and CDR2 SMNVEV (reference sequence). CDR3: CASSFQGGGGYTF. CDR3 sequence (DNA): TGTGCCAGCAGTTTTCAGGGGGGGGGTGGCTACACCTTC.

The gene calls are TRBV19 and TRBJ1-4, with a weak D call TRBD1 (5 bases). Germline CDR1 LNHDA, CDR2 SQIVND (reference sequence). Trimming left V 6 bases short and J 7 bases short, with 18 bases between. The CDR3 contains 15 residues. CDR3 DNA: TGTGCCAGTAGCCCTGGGACGGCTCGGGGTGAAAAACTGTTTTTT. Translating it yields CASSPGTARGEKLFF.

In this sample, this clone turned up a few times. The chain recombines TRBV5-4 with TRBJ1-2; D remains unclear. The V end was cut by 1 base, the J end by 2 bases, with 6 bases between. In germline, CDR1 is SGHNT, CDR2 YYREEE (reference sequence). The CDR3 has 13 amino acids. CDR3: CASSLPGNYGYTF. CDR3 DNA: TGTGCCAGCAGCTTGCCGGGGAACTATGGCTACACCTTC.

The chain is built from TRBV5-8 and TRBJ1-1, with 7 bases fitting TRBD1. The ends lost 4 bases at V and 1 base at J; junction bases unmatched: 10. The CDR3 has 16 residues. Per the germline V gene, CDR1 is SGHTS and CDR2 is YDEGEE. The CDR3 reads CASSRRTGAPNTEAFF. In nucleotides, the CDR3 is TGTGCCAGCAGCCGTCGCACAGGGGCCCCGAACACTGAAGCTTTCTTT.

This rearrangement joins TRBV5-6 to TRBJ2-3; a possible D gene is TRBD2 (6 bases). The germline V gene has CDR1 SGHDT and CDR2 YYEEEE. The CDR3 has 16 residues. V dropped 0 bases and J dropped 2 bases, with 13 bases sitting between them. The CDR3 loop reads CASSLAGSGHTDTQYF. Written as DNA, the CDR3 is TGTGCCAGCAGCTTGGCGGGTAGCGGACACACAGATACGCAGTATTTT.

The V and J genes are TRBV3-1 (or the pseudogene TRBV3-2) and TRBJ2-5, with D tentatively TRBD2 (5 bases). Trimming left V 6 bases short and J 4 bases short, with 12 bases between. Germline assignment: CDR1 LGHDT and CDR2 YNNKEL (reference sequence). The CDR3 consists of 13 residues. The CDR3 sequence is CASRRAGLETQYF. In DNA, the CDR3 is TGTGCCAGCAGGCGCGCGGGTTTAGAGACCCAGTACTTC.

The genes are TRBV6-2 or TRBV6-3 and TRBJ2-2; possible D gene TRBD1, 6 bases. This CDR3 has 17 residues. Germline V CDR1 and CDR2: MNHEY, SVGEGT. Trimming took off 0 bases at V and 4 bases at J, with 15 bases between the two ends. The CDR3 DNA sequence: TGTGCCAGCAGTTACTCGTTGCAGGGGATGGGCACCGGGGAGCTGTTTTTT. It encodes CASSYSLQGMGTGELFF.

The rearrangement links TRBV7-8 to TRBJ2-3, with 11 bases identical to TRBD2. The CDR3 extends over 17 amino acids. V lost 1 base to trimming and J lost 5 bases; unmatched junction nucleotides: 8. Germline lookup yields CDR1 SGHVS and CDR2 FQNEAQ. This chain's CDR3 is CASSLGPLAGVKDTQYF. For the CDR3, the DNA is TGTGCCAGCAGCTTAGGCCCACTAGCGGGAGTCAAAGATACGCAGTATTTT.

The chain has TRBV7-8 and TRBJ2-7; 9 bases match TRBD1. Germline V gives CDR1 SGHVS, CDR2 FQNEAQ. The CDR3 sequence is 16 residues long. V lost 5 bases to trimming and J lost 5 bases; unmatched junction nucleotides: 13. The CDR3 here is CASSPTWGQGVNEQYF. The CDR3 bases are TGTGCCAGCAGCCCCACGTGGGGACAGGGAGTTAACGAGCAGTACTTC. Filled out from reference TRBV7-8 and TRBJ2-7, the complete variable domain reads GAGVSQSPRYKVAKRGQDVALRCDPISGHVSLFWYQQALGQGPEFLTYFQNEAQLDKSGLPSDRFFAERPEGSVSTLKIQRTQQEDSAVYLCASSPTWGQGVNEQYFGPGTRLTVT.

The table lists this clone with a few counts. The chain combines TRBV14 with TRBJ1-4; D might be TRBD1 (5 bases). In germline, CDR1 is SGHDN, CDR2 FVKESK. The CDR3 is 14 residues long. The germline V and J ends were trimmed by 3 bases and 2 bases, with 7 bases remaining between them. The CDR3, as DNA: TGTGCCAGCAGCCACCGACAGACTAATGAAAAACTGTTTTTT. It specifies CASSHRQTNEKLFF.

V usage is TRBV28 and J usage is TRBJ2-1; no firm D call. This CDR3 comprises 12 residues. Trimming cost V 6 bases and J 8 bases, with 11 bases left between them. Germline lookup yields CDR1 MDHEN and CDR2 SYDVKM. The CDR3 is CASSANFHEQFF. The DNA of the CDR3 is TGTGCCAGCAGCGCCAACTTCCATGAGCAGTTCTTC.

The CDR3: CASRAGGINEKLFF. The CDR3 coding sequence is TGTGCCAGTAGAGCGGGGGGCATAAATGAAAAACTGTTTTTT. The genes are TRBV19 and TRBJ1-4; D might be TRBD1 (6 bases). V was clipped by 6 bases and J by 5 bases, with 13 bases between them. There are 14 residues in the CDR3. Looked up from germline, CDR1 is LNHDA and CDR2 is SQIVND (reference sequence).